This passage covers 3 T cell receptor beta chains from one sample sequenced in a study of blood T cell repertoires in COVID-19. Only in-frame clones appear in the TCRdb table, and some are missing; sequencing was by immunoSEQ multiplex PCR. The sample holds over 200,000 clones, 80% to 90% seen once. Input material: peripheral blood. These receptors all stem from a man aged 55-75 years who had recovered from COVID-19.

This sequence joins TRBV6-1 and TRBJ2-3; 10 bases agree with TRBD2. V was clipped by 3 bases and J by 4 bases; unmatched bases: 10. The CDR3 has 17 residues. The V gene's germline CDR1 is MNHNS and CDR2 SASEGT. CDR3 in amino acids: CASSDHSSGGVADTQYF. The CDR3 DNA sequence: TGTGCCAGCAGTGATCACTCCAGCGGGGGGGTCGCAGATACGCAGTATTTT.

The chain recombines TRBV29-1 with TRBJ1-4, with TRBD1 as a possible D gene (6 bases). With 4 bases removed from V and 8 bases from J, the gap between germline ends came to 11 bases. The germline CDR1 and CDR2 sequences are SQVTM and ANQGSEA. The CDR3 length is 12 residues. CDR3 region: CSVGQGHEKLFF. CDR3 in DNA: TGCAGCGTTGGGCAGGGGCACGAAAAACTGTTTTTT.

The chain recombines TRBV12-3 or TRBV12-4 with TRBJ2-1; 11 positions match TRBD2. Unmatched junction bases numbered 1, after V lost 5 bases and J lost 7 bases. The length of the CDR3 is 13 residues. This chain's CDR3 is CASSPSGRNEQFF. DNA of the CDR3: TGTGCCAGCAGTCCTAGCGGGAGGAATGAGCAGTTCTTC.